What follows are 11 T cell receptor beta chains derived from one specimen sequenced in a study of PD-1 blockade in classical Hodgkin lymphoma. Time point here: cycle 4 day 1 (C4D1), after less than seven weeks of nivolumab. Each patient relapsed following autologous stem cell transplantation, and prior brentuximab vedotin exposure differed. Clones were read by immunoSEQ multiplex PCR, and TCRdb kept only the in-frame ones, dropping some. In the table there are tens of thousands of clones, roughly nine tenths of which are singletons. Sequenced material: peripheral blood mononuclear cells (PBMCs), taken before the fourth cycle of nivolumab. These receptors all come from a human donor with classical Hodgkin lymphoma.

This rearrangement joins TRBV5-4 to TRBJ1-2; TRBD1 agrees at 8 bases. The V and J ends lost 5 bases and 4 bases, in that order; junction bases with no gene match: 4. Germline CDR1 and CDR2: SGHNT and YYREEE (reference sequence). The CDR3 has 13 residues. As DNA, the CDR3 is TGTGCCAGCAGATTCACAGGGGGCTATGGCTACACCTTC. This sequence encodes CASRFTGGYGYTF.

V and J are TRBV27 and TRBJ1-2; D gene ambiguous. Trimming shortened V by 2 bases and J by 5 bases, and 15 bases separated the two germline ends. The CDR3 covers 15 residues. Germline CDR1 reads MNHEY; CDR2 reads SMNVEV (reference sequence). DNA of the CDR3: TGTGCCAGCAGTTTAGCCGTTAATTTTGGTTATGGCTACACCTTC. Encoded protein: CASSLAVNFGYGYTF.

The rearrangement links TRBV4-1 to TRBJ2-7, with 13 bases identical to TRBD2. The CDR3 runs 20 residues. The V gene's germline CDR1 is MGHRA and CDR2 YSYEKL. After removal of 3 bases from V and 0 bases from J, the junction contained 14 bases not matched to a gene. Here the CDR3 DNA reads TGCGCCAGCAGCCAGCAACCCGGGGGGACTAGCGGGGCGAGCTCCTACGAGCAGTACTTC. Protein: CASSQQPGGTSGASSYEQYF.

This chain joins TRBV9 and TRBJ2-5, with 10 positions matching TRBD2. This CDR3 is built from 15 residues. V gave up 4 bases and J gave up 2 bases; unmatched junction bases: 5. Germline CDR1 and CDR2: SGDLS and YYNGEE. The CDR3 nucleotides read TGTGCCAGCAGCACAGGGACTAGCGATCAAGAGACCCAGTACTTC. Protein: CASSTGTSDQETQYF.

CDR3 residues: CASSPRTGDYNEQFF. CDR3 nucleotides: TGCGCCAGCAGCCCTCGGACAGGGGATTACAATGAGCAGTTCTTC. This sequence joins TRBV5-1 and TRBJ2-1, with 9 bases matching TRBD1. V was pared by 4 bases and J by 4 bases, with 6 bases of the junction left unmatched. Germline V gene data show CDR1 as SGHRS and CDR2 as YFSETQ. CDR3 length equals 15 residues.

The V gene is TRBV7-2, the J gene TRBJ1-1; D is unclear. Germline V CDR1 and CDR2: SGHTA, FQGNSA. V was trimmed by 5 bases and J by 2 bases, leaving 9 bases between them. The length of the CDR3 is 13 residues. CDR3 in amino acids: CASSTTPNTEAFF. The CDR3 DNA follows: TGTGCCAGCAGCACGACCCCAAACACTGAAGCTTTCTTT. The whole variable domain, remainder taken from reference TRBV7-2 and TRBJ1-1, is GAGVSQSPSNKVTEKGKDVELRCDPISGHTALYWYRQSLGQGLEFLIYFQGNSAPDKSGLPSDRFSAERTGGSVSTLTIQRTQQEDSAVYLCASSTTPNTEAFFGQGTRLTVV.

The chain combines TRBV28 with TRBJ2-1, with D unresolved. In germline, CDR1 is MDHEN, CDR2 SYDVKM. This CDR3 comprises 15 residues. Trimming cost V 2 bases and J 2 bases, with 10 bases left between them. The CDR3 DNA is TGTGCCAGCAGTTTAGACCTCCCGACCTACAATGAGCAGTTCTTC. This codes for CASSLDLPTYNEQFF.

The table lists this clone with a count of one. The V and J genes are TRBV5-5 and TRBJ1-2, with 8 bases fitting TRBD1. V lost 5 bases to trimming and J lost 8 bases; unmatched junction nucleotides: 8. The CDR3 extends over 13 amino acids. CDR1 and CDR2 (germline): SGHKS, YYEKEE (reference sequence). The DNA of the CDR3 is TGTGCCAGCAGAGAAACAGGGGGTTGGGGCTACACCTTC. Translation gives CASRETGGWGYTF.

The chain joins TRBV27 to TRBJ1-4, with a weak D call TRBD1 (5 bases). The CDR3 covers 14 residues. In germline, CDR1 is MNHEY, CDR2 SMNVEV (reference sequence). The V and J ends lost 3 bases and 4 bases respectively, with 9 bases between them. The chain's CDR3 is CASSFAGLNEKLFF. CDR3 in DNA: TGTGCCAGCAGTTTTGCAGGGCTTAATGAAAAACTGTTTTTT.

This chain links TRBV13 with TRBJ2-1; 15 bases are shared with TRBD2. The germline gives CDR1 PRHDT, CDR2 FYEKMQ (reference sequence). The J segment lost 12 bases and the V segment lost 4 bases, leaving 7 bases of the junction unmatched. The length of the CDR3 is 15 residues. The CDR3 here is CASSSRTSGGGLQFF. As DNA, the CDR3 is TGTGCCAGCAGCTCCAGGACTAGCGGGGGGGGATTGCAGTTCTTC.

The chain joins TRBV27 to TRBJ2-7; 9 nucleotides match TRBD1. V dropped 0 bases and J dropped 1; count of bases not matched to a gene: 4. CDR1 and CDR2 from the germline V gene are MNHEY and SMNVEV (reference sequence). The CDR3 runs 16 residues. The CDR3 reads CASSLSGGQGSYEQYF. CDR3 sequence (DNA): TGTGCCAGCAGTTTATCGGGGGGACAGGGATCCTACGAGCAGTACTTC.